This TCR beta chain was captured in a study of blood T cell repertoires in COVID-19. Per the study methods: Counts of nucleated cells, estimated from reference gene primer amplification, were obtained. Measured with immunoSEQ multiplex PCR; TCRdb has only the in-frame clones, and not every one. That table supplies the V and J calls and clone size; D and trimming were determined from the DNA. Of 220,000 or so clones listed, roughly four fifths were seen once; the top ten hold 7% to 10%. This CDR3 contains 18 residues. Germline CDR1 is SGHTA and CDR2 is FQGNSA. The ends lost 0 bases at V and 5 bases at J; junction bases unmatched: 9.

The material sequenced was peripheral blood. This chain links TRBV7-2 with TRBJ2-1; 11 bases fit TRBD2. This sequence originates from an elderly woman with COVID-19, enrolled during active disease. The CDR3 bases are TGTGCCAGCAGCTTAGCCCTAATCACTAGCGGGAGTCACAATGAGCAGTTCTTC. Protein product: CASSLALITSGSHNEQFF.